A single sample is the source of the 11 T cell receptor beta chains below, sequenced in a study of identical twins. Using its own MiXCR run on the 5' RACE reads, TCRdb lists one record per CDR3 protein. Altogether 430,000 or so distinct CDR3 sequences are present, less than 25% being singletons, with the ten largest covering 2.9%. This sample was shared with a second study, whose subject was T cells expressing NK-cell markers.

The sample consisted of CD4+ T cells sorted from blood. Source of these receptors: a woman younger than 30 in good health.

This clonotype was detected a few times. The gene calls are TRBV7-2 and TRBJ2-1; D may be TRBD1 (5 bases). V was cut by 8 bases and J by 10 bases, with 12 bases left in between. CDR1 and CDR2 from the germline V gene are SGHTA and FQGNSA. This CDR3 spans 11 amino acids. The CDR3 DNA follows: TGTGCCAGCGGGAAGGGGCGGGAGCAGTTCTTC. Its translation is CASGKGREQFF.

This clonotype has a handful of counts. The V gene is TRBV21-1, the J gene TRBJ2-7; TRBD1 is the table's D call and was not checked against the DNA. TRBV21-1 is a pseudogene segment. This CDR3 spans 14 amino acids. For the CDR3, the DNA is TGTGCCAGCAGCAAACTCTGGGGGGCTGGCGAGCAGTACTTC. The encoded protein is CASSKLWGAGEQYF.

The gene calls are TRBV20-1 and TRBJ2-1; 8 bases are a match to TRBD2. The CDR3 is 15 amino acids. The germline gives CDR1 DFQATT, CDR2 SNEGSKA (reference sequence). The V and J ends lost 2 bases and 7 bases, in that order; junction bases with no gene match: 10. The CDR3 bases are TGCAGTGCTAGAAAGGGCGGGAGGATATCTAATGAGCAGTTCTTC. Amino acid sequence: CSARKGGRISNEQFF.

This chain uses TRBV7-9 with TRBJ1-4; no clear D gene. The CDR3 runs to 15 residues. The V gene lost 5 bases and the J gene lost 2 bases, with 12 bases spanning the gap. Germline V CDR1 and CDR2: SEHNR, FQNEAQ (reference sequence). DNA of the CDR3: TGTGCCAGCAGCCCGTCGACCGCGACTAATGAAAAACTGTTTTTT. Translated, it gives CASSPSTATNEKLFF.

The chain links TRBV20-1 to TRBJ2-7; 7 bases agree with TRBD2. CDR3 length: 12 residues. Per germline, CDR1 DFQATT and CDR2 SNEGSKA (reference sequence). The CDR3 nucleotides are TGCTCGGCTGGGCGGGGGTCAAACGAGCAGTACTTC. Translating gives CSAGRGSNEQYF.

This clonotype was detected many times. The chain combines TRBV12-3 or TRBV12-4 with TRBJ2-3, with 10 positions matching TRBD2. CDR3 size: 14 residues. V shed 6 bases and J 2 bases; nucleotides not matched to a gene: 2. Here the CDR3 reads CASRLAGDTDTQYF. The CDR3 bases are TGTGCCAGCAGGCTAGCGGGGGACACAGATACGCAGTATTTT.

V usage is TRBV25-1 and J usage is TRBJ2-7, with 11 bases identical to TRBD2. This CDR3 comprises 15 residues. The V gene's germline CDR1 is MGHDK and CDR2 SYGVNS. With V trimmed by 5 bases and J by 6 bases, 9 bases remained unmatched. The CDR3 sequence: CASSPPSGRIPEQYF. CDR3 DNA sequence: TGTGCCAGCAGTCCCCCTAGCGGGAGGATCCCCGAGCAGTACTTC.

A remark on this clonotype: The germline gene is not matched at one end of the junction; a read error may be the cause. V gene TRBV12-3 or TRBV12-4 combines with J gene TRBJ1-1, with D possibly TRBD1 on 6 matching bases. This CDR3 spans 14 amino acids. In nucleotides, the CDR3 is TGTGCCAGCAGTTTTTGGGGGGCGGACACTGAAGATTTCTTT. Residues: CASSFWGADTEDFF.

In its sample, this clonotype was seen a few times. The chain links TRBV5-1 to TRBJ2-5; the match to TRBD1 covers 9 bases. The germline CDR1 and CDR2 sequences are SGHRS and YFSETQ. Germline trimming cut 2 bases from V and 4 bases from J; bases unmatched to any gene: 6. CDR3 size: 15 residues. Written as DNA, the CDR3 is TGCGCCAGCAGCTTCGGACAGGGGAGGCCAGAGACCCAGTACTTC. This encodes CASSFGQGRPETQYF. Full variable domain (rest looked up from reference TRBV5-1 and TRBJ2-5): KAGVTQTPRYLIKTRGQQVTLSCSPISGHRSVSWYQQTPGQGLQFLFEYFSETQRNKGNFPGRFSGRQFSNSRSEMNVSTLELGDSALYLCASSFGQGRPETQYFGPGTRLLVL.

This rearrangement joins TRBV14 to TRBJ2-5, with D possibly matching TRBD2 (5 bases). Germline lookup yields CDR1 SGHDN and CDR2 FVKESK. This CDR3 region has 17 residues. V lost 5 bases and J 5 bases, leaving 24 bases between the germline ends. CDR3 amino acids: CASSALSTTDPGETQYF. The CDR3 region has the DNA TGTGCCAGCAGCGCACTTTCGACAACCGACCCGGGGGAGACCCAGTACTTC.

This clonotype has a handful of counts. The chain uses TRBV5-5 and TRBJ2-7; no clear D. CDR3 length equals 15 residues. Germline loops: CDR1 SGHKS, CDR2 YYEKEE (reference sequence). Trimming cost V 0 bases and J 7 bases, with 17 bases left between them. Written as DNA, the CDR3 is TGTGCCAGCAGCTTGGGAGCCAGAACCCCTTTGGAGCAGTACTTC. Translating it yields CASSLGARTPLEQYF.